This T cell receptor beta chain was obtained from a study of cytomegalovirus exposure and HLA in healthy donors. General study points: A previous analysis found most TCR beta V segments productive roughly 87% or roughly 30% of the time. Links to common viral pathogens appeared, in a later analysis, for several of the most significant clusters.

PCR was performed using 60 Vbeta and 13 Jbeta primers. TCRdb's table, derived via immunoSEQ multiplex PCR, lists solely in-frame clones and lacks some. Counted here are 150,000 to 200,000 clones, approximately 85% occurring once; the ten biggest clones make up approximately 6.5%. Regarding donors, all were healthy bone marrow donors. These donors counted as nominally healthy when sampled, but unrecorded immune exposures were likely. Unmatched junction bases numbered 1, after V lost 5 bases and J lost 3 bases. CDR3 length equals 12 residues. The germline gives CDR1 SGHNT, CDR2 YENEEA. This clone appeared a single time. Its antigen is not identified.

The TCR comes from a woman aged 50 to 60 in good health and CMV-seropositive. Sequencing was done on a sample of PBMCs. V and J are TRBV11-3 and TRBJ2-7; 7 bases are shared with TRBD2. CDR3 sequence (DNA): TGTGCCAGCAGCGCGGGGGACTACGAGCAGTACTTC. It codes for CASSAGDYEQYF.